Many counts were recorded for the clone carrying this TCR beta chain. This entry is derived from a study of patients and donors after allogeneic stem cell transplantation. MiXCR, applied by TCRdb to the RT-PCR reads, yields one record per CDR3 protein. The table lists over 150,000 distinct CDR3 sequences, 41% of them singletons, with 33% in the top ten. Germline V lookup: CDR1 KGHDR, CDR2 SFDVKD. The CDR3 has 14 residues. Between the trimmed V and J ends, which lost 1 base and 1 base, there was a span of 4 bases. V is TRBV24-1 and J is TRBJ1-5; no clear D gene. The sequencing input was blood, either unsorted or a sorted T cell fraction (not recorded which). The TCR was taken from a human donor who was either an allogeneic HSCT recipient or a stem cell or donor lymphocyte infusion donor (not recorded which). It is not recorded whose cells these are; they may come from a transplant donor. In DNA, the CDR3 is TGTGCCACCAGTGATTTTTCAAGCAATCAGCCCCAGCATTTT. This gives the protein CATSDFSSNQPQHF.